What follows are 17 T cell receptor beta chains derived from one specimen sequenced in a study of CD8 T cells in Susac syndrome. Random hexamers were used to reverse transcribe roughly 0.45 to 1 ug of RNA. Each CDR3 protein is one row after TCRdb ran MiXCR on the immunoSEQ multiplex PCR reads. This sample has approximately 94,000 distinct CDR3 sequences, with 95% found just once. The source material was CD8+ T cells from PBMCs. All receptors derive from a human donor with Susac syndrome.

For the CDR3, the DNA is TGCAGCGTTGAAGATCTGGGCAAGCAGTACTTC. It yields the protein CSVEDLGKQYF. This sequence joins TRBV29-1 and TRBJ2-7, with D hard to call. Trimming cost V 0 bases and J 8 bases, with 8 bases left between them. This CDR3 spans 11 amino acids. CDR1 is SQVTM and CDR2 is ANQGSEA in the germline V gene.

The V gene is TRBV11-2, the J gene TRBJ1-4; no reliable D call. Per germline, CDR1 SGHAT and CDR2 FQNNGV. This CDR3 comprises 16 residues. V gave up 4 bases and J gave up 11 bases, with 23 bases separating them. In DNA form, the CDR3 reads TGTGCCAGCAGCTCATACTTGGACCGAACTAGGAAGAAACTGTTTTTT. Residues: CASSSYLDRTRKKLFF. The variable domain in full, completed from reference TRBV11-2 and TRBJ1-4, reads EAGVAQSPRYKIIEKRQSVAFWCNPISGHATLYWYQQILGQGPKLLIQFQNNGVVDDSQLPKDRFSAERLKGVDSTLKIQPAKLEDSAVYLCASSSYLDRTRKKLFFGSGTQLSVL.

The CDR3 DNA follows: TGCAGTGCTAGAGATAATAGAGGTCTGAAAGCTTTCTTT. Its translation: CSARDNRGLKAFF. The chain links TRBV20-1 to TRBJ1-1; no firm D call. The CDR3 spans 13 residues. Trimming took off 0 bases at V and 9 bases at J, with 14 bases between the two ends. From germline, CDR1 is DFQATT and CDR2 SNEGSKA (reference sequence).

The chain employs TRBV10-2 and TRBJ2-5; 9 bases fit TRBD1. CDR3 length: 14 residues. V shed 6 bases and J 5 bases; nucleotides not matched to a gene: 7. The germline gives CDR1 WSHSY, CDR2 SAAADI. CDR3 coding DNA: TGCGCCAGCAGAAGGGGACAGGGAACGGAGACCCAGTACTTC. Its translation is CASRRGQGTETQYF.

This clonotype appeared once. The V gene is TRBV5-1, the J gene TRBJ2-7; D unclear. Germline V gene lookup returns CDR1 SGHRS and CDR2 YFSETQ. This CDR3 spans 13 amino acids. The V end lost 0 bases, the J end lost 1 base, and 5 bases lay between the germline ends. The CDR3 region has the DNA TGCGCCAGCAGCTTGGAACAGTCCTACGAGCAGTACTTC. Translating gives CASSLEQSYEQYF.

V gene TRBV6-5 combines with J gene TRBJ2-6; D is uncertain. The CDR3 has 11 residues. V was cut by 8 bases and J by 1 base, with 0 bases left in between. In germline, CDR1 is MNHEY, CDR2 SVGAGI. Written as DNA, the CDR3 is TGTGCCAGCTCTGGGGCCAACGTCCTGACTTTC. This gives the protein CASSGANVLTF.

Turning to this clonotype: One end of the junction does not line up with germline, which may come from a read error. The rearrangement uses TRBV7-2 and TRBJ2-5; a weak D match, TRBD1 (5 bases). The CDR3 runs 15 residues. CDR1 and CDR2 from the germline V gene are SGHTA and FQGNSA. CDR3 sequence: CASSLGAVTQETQYF. As DNA, the CDR3 is TGTGCCAGCAGTTTAGGGGCGGTAACCCAAGAGACCCAGTACTTC.

This chain connects TRBV9 to TRBJ1-2; tentatively, D is TRBD1 (6 bases). CDR3 length: 14 residues. Per the germline V gene, CDR1 is SGDLS and CDR2 is YYNGEE. V was shortened by 4 bases and J by 6 bases, with 16 bases between the two germline ends. The CDR3: CASSPAPSGDGYTF. For the CDR3, the DNA is TGTGCCAGCAGCCCCGCTCCGTCAGGGGATGGCTACACCTTC.

The V call is TRBV2, the J call TRBJ2-2; D is ambiguous. The CDR3 is made up of 15 amino acids. Trimming pared 3 bases from V and 5 bases from J, leaving 13 bases between. Germline CDR1 and CDR2: SNHLY and FYNNEI. In nucleotides, the CDR3 is TGTGCCAGCAGTGAGGTCTCACTCGGGACCGGGGAGCTGTTTTTT. As protein: CASSEVSLGTGELFF.

The chain couples TRBV29-1 to TRBJ2-1, with D unresolved. The CDR3 contains 11 residues. Trimming removed 5 bases at V and 6 bases at J, with 8 bases between. Germline V gene sequence: CDR1 SQVTM, CDR2 ANQGSEA. As DNA, the CDR3 is TGCAGCGTTATCCCCCCCAATGAGCAGTTCTTC. Encoded protein: CSVIPPNEQFF.

The chain joins TRBV3-1 to TRBJ2-7; 7 bases match TRBD2. Per the germline V gene, CDR1 is LGHDT and CDR2 is YNNKEL (reference sequence). V gave up 10 bases and J gave up 4 bases; unmatched junction bases: 10. The CDR3 covers 13 residues. The CDR3 reads CAISEGEGYEQYF. The CDR3 nucleotides are TGTGCCATCTCGGAAGGGGAGGGGTACGAGCAGTACTTC.

The chain carries TRBV12-3 or TRBV12-4 and TRBJ2-3, with 8 bases that match TRBD1. V lost 3 bases and J lost 1; bases outside the gene matches: 3. This CDR3 contains 15 residues. Here the CDR3 DNA reads TGTGCCAGCAGTTTCCCAGGGGGCGGCACAGATACGCAGTATTTT. Translating gives CASSFPGGGTDTQYF.

J is TRBJ2-5 and V is TRBV7-9, with 9 bases fitting TRBD1. The CDR3 length is 15 residues. Germline V lookup: CDR1 SEHNR, CDR2 FQNEAQ (reference sequence). The ends lost 5 bases at V and 3 bases at J; junction bases unmatched: 7. This chain's CDR3 is CASSRDRAPKETQYF. CDR3 in DNA: TGTGCCAGCAGCAGGGACAGGGCTCCGAAAGAGACCCAGTACTTC.

This chain joins TRBV28 and TRBJ1-5; 7 bases agree with TRBD1. The CDR3 sequence is 17 residues long. Per germline, CDR1 MDHEN and CDR2 SYDVKM. V dropped 6 bases and J dropped 0; count of bases not matched to a gene: 11. The CDR3 loop reads CASSPTHRGYSNQPQHF. In DNA, the CDR3 is TGTGCCAGCAGCCCTACCCACAGGGGATATAGCAATCAGCCCCAGCATTTT.

CDR3 sequence: CATSRDRNTGELFF. DNA of the CDR3: TGTGCCACCAGCAGAGACCGCAACACCGGGGAGCTGTTTTTT. The chain couples TRBV15 to TRBJ2-2; no clear D gene. The germline CDR1 and CDR2 sequences are LNHNV and YYDKDF (reference sequence). V was cut by 0 bases and J by 2 bases, with 4 bases left in between. This CDR3 spans 14 amino acids. The full variable domain, rest sourced from reference TRBV15 and TRBJ2-2, is DAMVIQNPRYQVTQFGKPVTLSCSQTLNHNVMYWYQQKSSQAPKLLFHYYDKDFNNEADTPDNFQSRRPNTSFCFLDIRSPGLGDTAMYLCATSRDRNTGELFFGEGSRLTVL.

This chain links TRBV29-1 with TRBJ2-3, with no clear D. Deletions cut 1 base from V and 3 bases from J, with 20 bases between. Germline V gene sequence: CDR1 SQVTM, CDR2 ANQGSEA. The CDR3 length is 17 residues. CDR3 loop: CSVEGESAQVVTDTQYF. CDR3 DNA sequence: TGCAGCGTTGAAGGTGAATCGGCCCAAGTTGTTACAGATACGCAGTATTTT.

The chain carries TRBV12-3 or TRBV12-4 and TRBJ2-5; either TRBD1 or TRBD2 may fit D (6 bases each). V gave up 2 bases and J gave up 2 bases, with 12 bases separating them. The CDR3 covers 15 residues. The CDR3 region is CASSLPQGTQETQYF. CDR3 sequence (DNA): TGTGCCAGCAGTTTACCCCAGGGGACTCAAGAGACCCAGTACTTC.